Following are 26 T cell receptor beta chains from one sample sequenced in a study of shared clonotypes between healthy human individuals. Clones were sequenced by immunoSEQ multiplex PCR, and TCRdb holds only the in-frame ones, with some missing. The sample consists of some 550,000 clones, less than 98% of them appearing once. Sequenced input: naive CD4+ T cells sorted from blood. Subset here: CD45RA+ positively selected. These receptors all come from a woman in her 30s in good health.

J is TRBJ2-4 and V is TRBV11-2; D could derive from TRBD1 or TRBD2 (6 bases each). The CDR3 runs 17 residues. V shed 2 bases and J shed 1 base, with 15 bases lying between them. The germline V gene encodes CDR1 SGHAT and CDR2 FQNNGV. For the CDR3, the DNA is TGTGCCAGCAGCTTAACGAAGGGGGAGGCTGCCAAAAACATTCAGTACTTC. Its protein product is CASSLTKGEAAKNIQYF.

This chain connects TRBV2 to TRBJ2-1, with no clear D. CDR1 and CDR2 from the germline V gene are SNHLY and FYNNEI. The CDR3 length is 12 residues. The V gene lost 7 bases and the J gene lost 7 bases, with 11 bases spanning the gap. CDR3 residues: CASKRRSNEQFF. In nucleotides, the CDR3 is TGTGCCAGCAAAAGAAGGAGTAATGAGCAGTTCTTC.

The J gene is TRBJ2-6, the V gene TRBV6-5; perhaps D is TRBD1 or TRBD2 (5 bases each). The germline V gene has CDR1 MNHEY and CDR2 SVGAGI. The CDR3 is 15 residues long. V lost 6 bases to trimming and J lost 2 bases, with 11 bases between them. In DNA form, the CDR3 reads TGTGCCAGCAGCCCTCGAGGGGCTGGGGCCAACGTCCTGACTTTC. Amino acids: CASSPRGAGANVLTF.

This CDR3 reads CASSDTGGQETQYF. The CDR3 nucleotides are TGTGCCAGCAGTGATACGGGGGGTCAAGAGACCCAGTACTTC. This chain links TRBV27 with TRBJ2-5, with TRBD2 matching 7 bases. V shed 5 bases, J shed 2 bases, and the junction held 5 bases outside the gene matches. Germline-derived CDR1 and CDR2 are MNHEY and SMNVEV (reference sequence). CDR3 size: 14 residues.

This clone was detected only once. The V call is TRBV28, the J call TRBJ2-7; 8 bases map to TRBD2. CDR1 and CDR2 from the germline V gene are MDHEN and SYDVKM. This CDR3 is built from 16 residues. V lost 4 bases and J lost 5; bases outside the gene matches: 13. The CDR3 DNA is TGTGCCAGCAGTTCGCCTTGGGGACTAGAGTTCCACGAGCAGTACTTC. Its translation is CASSSPWGLEFHEQYF.

The chain employs TRBV5-5 and TRBJ1-5; D unclear. The germline CDR1 and CDR2 sequences are SGHKS and YYEKEE (reference sequence). CDR3 length equals 11 residues. The V gene lost 4 bases and the J gene lost 5 bases, with 4 bases spanning the gap. CDR3 in DNA: TGTGCCAGCAGCCCATATCAGCCCCAGCATTTT. This sequence encodes CASSPYQPQHF. Combining the CDR3 with reference TRBV5-5 and TRBJ1-5 gives the whole variable domain DAGVTQSPTHLIKTRGQQVTLRCSPISGHKSVSWYQQVLGQGPQFIFQYYEKEERGRGNFPDRFSARQFPNYSSELNVNALLLGDSALYLCASSPYQPQHFGDGTRLSIL.

This clone was seen once. At the DNA level, this CDR3 is encoded by other sequences in the same sample as well. This chain joins TRBV6-5 and TRBJ2-6, with 7 nucleotides matching TRBD2. V shed 0 bases and J 4 bases; nucleotides not matched to a gene: 3. The germline gives CDR1 MNHEY, CDR2 SVGAGI. CDR3 size: 16 residues. In DNA form, the CDR3 reads TGTGCCAGCAGTTACTCGGGGGGGTCCGGGGCCAACGTCCTGACTTTC. Amino acid sequence: CASSYSGGSGANVLTF.

The chain recombines TRBV11-2 with TRBJ1-2, with D uncertain. The CDR3 loop spans 13 amino acids. V lost 5 bases, J lost 2 bases, and 9 bases lay in between. Germline V lookup: CDR1 SGHAT, CDR2 FQNNGV. The CDR3 region has the DNA TGTGCCAGCAGCGCGGGCCTGAACTATGGCTACACCTTC. As protein: CASSAGLNYGYTF.

The CDR3 protein is CASSYGVAGGPGEQYF. The CDR3 region has the DNA TGTGCCAGCAGTTACGGCGTCGCGGGAGGGCCGGGGGAGCAGTACTTC. The chain uses TRBV6-5 and TRBJ2-7; 9 bases agree with TRBD2. The CDR3 runs 16 residues. V shed 2 bases and J 7 bases; nucleotides not matched to a gene: 12. In germline, CDR1 is MNHEY, CDR2 SVGAGI.

This clone has a single count. This chain connects TRBV5-8 to TRBJ2-1; TRBD1 matches at 8 bases. Looked up from germline, CDR1 is SGHTS and CDR2 is YDEGEE. V lost 4 bases to trimming and J lost 8 bases; unmatched junction nucleotides: 11. The CDR3 length is 15 residues. This CDR3 reads CASSLRDRPFYEQFF. Written as DNA, the CDR3 is TGTGCCAGCAGCCTCCGGGACAGGCCTTTCTATGAGCAGTTCTTC.

The gene calls are TRBV13 and TRBJ2-3, with 11 bases that match TRBD2. CDR1 is PRHDT, CDR2 FYEKMQ, per germline (reference sequence). CDR3 length: 18 residues. The junction had 9 bases not matched to a gene; V was cut back by 0 bases and J by 4 bases. The CDR3 sequence: CASSLGLTSGRRPDTQYF. For the CDR3, the DNA is TGTGCCAGCAGCTTAGGCCTAACTAGCGGGAGAAGGCCAGATACGCAGTATTTT.

The genes are TRBV10-1 and TRBJ2-7, with 7 positions matching TRBD2. J gave up 6 bases and V 5 bases, and 10 bases lay outside the gene matches. Per germline, CDR1 WNHNN and CDR2 SYGVQD (reference sequence). The CDR3 is 14 residues long. CDR3 nucleotide sequence: TGCGCCAGCAGTCGGGGGACTACCCTGGCCGAGCAGTACTTC. Its protein is CASSRGTTLAEQYF.

The chain links TRBV5-5 to TRBJ2-7, with TRBD1 matching 7 bases. With V trimmed by 4 bases and J by 4 bases, 2 bases remained unmatched. CDR1 is SGHKS and CDR2 is YYEKEE in the germline V gene (reference sequence). The CDR3 consists of 12 residues. CDR3 sequence (DNA): TGTGCCAGCAGCAGACAGGGTTACGAGCAGTACTTC. It encodes CASSRQGYEQYF.

With regard to this clone: The same CDR3 arises from other DNA sequences in this sample as well. The chain links TRBV7-9 to TRBJ2-6; D is ambiguous. The CDR3 extends over 13 amino acids. Germline lookup yields CDR1 SEHNR and CDR2 FQNEAQ (reference sequence). Trimming left V 1 base short and J 4 bases short, with 2 bases between. The CDR3 nucleotides read TGTGCCAGCAGCTTAGGCGGGGCCAACGTCCTGACTTTC. This encodes CASSLGGANVLTF. The full variable domain, in which reference TRBV7-9 and TRBJ2-6 provide the parts outside the CDR3, is DTGVSQNPRHKITKRGQNVTFRCDPISEHNRLYWYRQTLGQGPEFLTYFQNEAQLEKSRLLSDRFSAERPKGSFSTLEIQRTEQGDSAMYLCASSLGGANVLTFGAGSRLTVL.

V and J are TRBV15 and TRBJ1-5; TRBD1 aligns across 9 bases. V lost 1 base and J lost 3; bases outside the gene matches: 1. The CDR3 totals 15 residues. Germline CDR1 LNHNV, CDR2 YYDKDF (reference sequence). CDR3 sequence (DNA): TGTGCCACCAGCAGAGGGACAGGGGCCAATCAGCCCCAGCATTTT. Protein: CATSRGTGANQPQHF.

The rearrangement joins TRBV5-1 to TRBJ1-1; D uncertain. The CDR3 is made up of 17 amino acids. In germline, CDR1 is SGHRS, CDR2 YFSETQ. Trimming left V 4 bases short and J 1 base short, with 20 bases between. This CDR3 is CASSTPSTDPKNTEAFF. DNA for the CDR3: TGCGCCAGCAGCACACCTTCGACGGATCCTAAGAACACTGAAGCTTTCTTT.

This chain links TRBV28 with TRBJ2-5; D is uncertain. V dropped 6 bases and J dropped 1 base, with 9 bases sitting between them. CDR3 length: 13 residues. The germline gives CDR1 MDHEN, CDR2 SYDVKM. This chain's CDR3 is CASRRPTQETQYF. The DNA for the CDR3 is TGTGCCAGCAGAAGACCAACCCAAGAGACCCAGTACTTC.

The chain uses TRBV28 and TRBJ2-3; unclear D gene. This CDR3 is 13 amino acids long. CDR1 MDHEN and CDR2 SYDVKM come from the germline V gene. V shed 8 bases and J shed 2 bases, with 11 bases lying between them. The CDR3 coding sequence is TGTGCCAGCCGCCGGGTGGCCACAGATACGCAGTATTTT. Amino acids: CASRRVATDTQYF.

V usage is TRBV5-3 and J usage is TRBJ1-5; D remains ambiguous. TRBV5-3 is designated an ORF whose function remains uncertain. This CDR3 spans 20 amino acids. Trimming removed 1 base at V and 2 bases at J, with 25 bases between. The CDR3 region is CARSLQMGRRLICGNQPQHF. CDR3 bases: TGTGCCAGAAGCTTGCAGATGGGCAGGAGATTAATTTGCGGCAATCAGCCCCAGCATTTT.

J is TRBJ1-5 and V is TRBV5-5; D is unclear. The germline gives CDR1 SGHKS, CDR2 YYEKEE (reference sequence). The CDR3 loop spans 12 amino acids. Trimming pared 1 base from V and 4 bases from J, leaving 3 bases between. CDR3 residues: CASSLMNQPQHF. The CDR3, as DNA: TGTGCCAGCAGCTTGATGAATCAGCCCCAGCATTTT.

The rearrangement joins TRBV2 to TRBJ1-1, with D hard to call. CDR1 SNHLY and CDR2 FYNNEI come from the germline V gene. The CDR3 is 12 residues long. V was shortened by 10 bases and J by 5 bases, with 14 bases between the two germline ends. DNA for the CDR3: TGTGCCACCCATGTTCGGGAGACTGAAGCTTTCTTT. Translating it yields CATHVRETEAFF.

The rearrangement links TRBV18 to TRBJ2-2; D gene unclear. In germline, CDR1 is KGHSH, CDR2 LQKENI. Deletions cut 3 bases from V and 6 bases from J, with 8 bases between. The CDR3 is 13 residues long. CDR3 in amino acids: CASSPRKPGELFF. The CDR3 DNA sequence: TGTGCCAGCTCACCGCGAAAGCCCGGGGAGCTGTTTTTT.

V is TRBV5-4 and J is TRBJ2-7, with D possibly matching TRBD2 (5 bases). V lost 3 bases to trimming and J lost 5 bases, with 12 bases between them. The germline CDR1 and CDR2 sequences are SGHNT and YYREEE (reference sequence). This CDR3 is built from 13 residues. The CDR3 DNA reads as TGTGCCAGCAGCTCGGCTTTGAGGGACGAGCAGTACTTC. It yields the protein CASSSALRDEQYF.

This clone was found once. The gene calls are TRBV29-1 and TRBJ2-3, with no clear D. Per germline, CDR1 SQVTM and CDR2 ANQGSEA. Trimming left V 4 bases short and J 0 bases short, with 11 bases between. This CDR3 is 14 amino acids long. CDR3 region: CSVGMSSSTDTQYF. DNA for the CDR3: TGCAGCGTTGGAATGAGCAGTAGCACAGATACGCAGTATTTT.

V usage is TRBV28 and J usage is TRBJ2-7; possibly TRBD2 for D (5 bases). This CDR3 spans 14 amino acids. V lost 10 bases and J lost 4, with 20 bases in between. Germline V gives CDR1 MDHEN, CDR2 SYDVKM. CDR3 in amino acids: CATTVYRGLYEQYF. CDR3 nucleotides: TGTGCCACCACAGTTTATCGGGGTCTTTACGAGCAGTACTTC.

The chain employs TRBV5-1 and TRBJ1-2; D uncertain. This CDR3 spans 14 amino acids. Germline values: CDR1 SGHRS, CDR2 YFSETQ. Trimming took off 4 bases at V and 4 bases at J, with 14 bases between the two ends. The CDR3 DNA is TGCGCCAGCAGCAGCTCGGTCGCTGGCTATGGCTACACCTTC. This sequence encodes CASSSSVAGYGYTF.